These T cell receptor beta chains were read from a single sample in a study of shared clonotypes between healthy human individuals. TCRdb keeps only in-frame clones here, not all; method: immunoSEQ multiplex PCR. The sample has about 2 million clones; about 95% are singletons. The sequencing sample was made of naive CD8+ T cells sorted from blood. The receptors here all came from a young man in good health. The CDR3 runs from the conserved cysteine through the conserved F or W. The order of the fields is J gene, clone size, D gene, V gene, CDR3 DNA, CDR3 protein. A D gene is named only where the DNA matches it firmly. Size is omitted from some rows. Given values are once, few, many or a class for expanded clones.

TRBJ2-7	.	.	TRBV30	TGTGCCTGGAGGGTCAGGGGAACCTACGAGCAGTACTTC	CAWRVRGTYEQYF
TRBJ2-7	.	.	TRBV4-1	TGCGCCAGCAGCCAGATTCAGGGCCCTAGCTCCTACGAGCAGTACTTC	CASSQIQGPSSYEQYF
TRBJ2-7	.	TRBD2	TRBV4-3	TGCGCCAGCAGCCAAGGAAATTTTGAGGGAGGGCCTCGGATTTACGAGCAGTACTTC	CASSQGNFEGGPRIYEQYF
TRBJ1-5	.	.	TRBV19	TGTGCCAGTAGTATCATGGCGGATCAGCCCCAGCATTTT	CASSIMADQPQHF
TRBJ2-2	.	TRBD2	TRBV4-1	TGCGCCAGCAGCTCCTCAGCGGGGTGGGACACCGGGGAGCTGTTTTTT	CASSSSAGWDTGELFF
TRBJ2-2	.	TRBD2	TRBV9	TGTGCCAGCAGCGAAAGGACTAGCGGGAGTTTATTCGGGGAGCTGTTTTTT	CASSERTSGSLFGELFF
TRBJ2-1	once	TRBD1	TRBV27	TGTGCCAGCAGTTGGGACAGGGCCCATGAGCAGTTCTTC	CASSWDRAHEQFF
TRBJ2-1	once	TRBD1	TRBV27	TGTGCCAGCAGTTTGGGACAGGGCCCCAAAAATGAGCAGTTCTTC	CASSLGQGPKNEQFF
TRBJ1-1	once	TRBD1	TRBV18	TGTGCCAGCTCACTCGAGGACAGGGGCACTGAGGCTTTCTTT	CASSLEDRGTEAFF
TRBJ2-7	.	.	TRBV2	TGTGCCAGCAGTGAAGGGCCAAGCAACTACGAGCAGTACTTC	CASSEGPSNYEQYF